The entry that follows covers one T cell receptor beta chain sequence. Its antigen is undetermined. Here immunoSEQ multiplex PCR was the method, and the copy in TCRdb shows in-frame clones only, minus some. The profile shows about 24,000 clones, around 71% of them singletons. Treatment of patients with chemo-refractory metastatic non-small-cell lung cancer consisted of focal radiation plus CTLA-4 blockade with ipilimumab. V was clipped by 0 bases and J by 10 bases, with 14 bases between them. CDR3 length: 14 residues. The record originates from a study of radiotherapy plus CTLA-4 blockade in lung cancer. Study outcomes and limitations: Radiotherapy plus ipilimumab was followed by expansion in blood of tumor-derived TCR clones.

The V and J genes are TRBV5-3 and TRBJ2-1; D ambiguous. TRBV5-3 carries the ORF label, with uncertain function. This sequence originates from a human donor with non-small cell lung cancer whose response to radiotherapy plus ipilimumab could not be evaluated. The input for sequencing was peripheral blood, taken from a patient treated with radiotherapy plus ipilimumab. The CDR3 region has the DNA TGTGCCAGAAGCTTGGGGGCCTACCTCTGGGAGCAGTTCTTC. This translates into CARSLGAYLWEQFF.